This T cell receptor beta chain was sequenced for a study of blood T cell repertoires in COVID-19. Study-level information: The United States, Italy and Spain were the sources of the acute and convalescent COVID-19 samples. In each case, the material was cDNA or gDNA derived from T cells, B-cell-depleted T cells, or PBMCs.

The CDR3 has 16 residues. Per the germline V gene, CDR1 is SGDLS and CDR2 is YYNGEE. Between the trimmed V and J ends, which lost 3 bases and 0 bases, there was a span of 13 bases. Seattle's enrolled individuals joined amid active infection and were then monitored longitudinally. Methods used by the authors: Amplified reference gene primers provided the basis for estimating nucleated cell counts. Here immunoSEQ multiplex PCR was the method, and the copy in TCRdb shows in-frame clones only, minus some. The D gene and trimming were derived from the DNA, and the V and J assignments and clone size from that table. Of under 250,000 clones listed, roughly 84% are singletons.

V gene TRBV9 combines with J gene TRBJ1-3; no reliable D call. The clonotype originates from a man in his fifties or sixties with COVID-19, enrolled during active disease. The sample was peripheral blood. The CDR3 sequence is CASSASSFSSGNTIYF. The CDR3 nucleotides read TGTGCCAGCAGCGCATCCAGTTTTTCCTCTGGAAACACCATATATTTT.